This T cell receptor beta chain was sequenced in a study of T cell responses to AZD1222 COVID-19 vaccine. Overall study results and limits: Only a handful of people who got AZD1222 tested seropositive at baseline. Regions left unmutated in variants are reportedly the target of nearly half of spike-specific TCRs. White British donors predominated, females outnumbered males, and clonal diversity was possibly underestimated.

CDR1 LNHDA and CDR2 SQIVND come from the germline V gene (reference sequence). The V end lost 3 bases, the J end lost 3 bases, and 11 bases lay between the germline ends. This CDR3 has 14 amino acids. With respect to this clone: Its antigen remains unknown.

Sequenced by immunoSEQ multiplex PCR; TCRdb stores in-frame clones only, minus some. The sample yields about 140,000 clones, about 87% seen once. The sample consisted of peripheral blood, taken on day 0 of AZD1222 vaccination. The receptor comes from an adult in good health. The rearrangement joins TRBV19 to TRBJ1-2; TRBD1 might be the D (6 bases). The CDR3 region is CASSIWDTYYGYTF. CDR3 DNA sequence: TGTGCCAGTAGTATCTGGGACACTTACTATGGCTACACCTTC.